This T cell receptor beta chain was identified during a study of shared clonotypes between healthy human individuals (dated by TCRdb to about 2020). Regarding the complete study: The cohort included three men and a couple of women between 18 and 49 years of age. For each donor, three plates each were used for CD4 naive and CD4 memory, two plates were used for CD8 naive, and one plate was used for CD8 memory. To estimate repertoire size and how much clonotypes are shared between individuals, the study performed deep sequencing of blood TCR repertoires from about five healthy adults. To increase sequencing depth and limit assay-specific biases, TCR repertoire library preparation and sequencing were carried out by different laboratories using diverse techniques. Per donor, leukapheresis produced somewhere between about 0.9 and 9.5 billion PBMCs. The study at large found these results: Higher generation probabilities were observed for clonotypes shared by all four sorted-subset donors than for non-shared clonotypes. Across several donors, around 5% of naive CD4, roughly 3.8% of naive CD8, approximately 2.5% of memory CD4, and 0.3% to 0.45% of memory CD8 clonotypes were shared. Incomplete sequencing was indicated by rarefaction of sorted-subset datasets, despite the large sequencing depth. Larger estimated clonotype richness was generally found for naive subsets than for memory subsets. Pairwise subsampling indicated that sequencing depth was expected to affect the degree of clonotype sharing among donors. Because the study included a small number of donors, the genetic and exposure-history diversity represented was limited. Sampling was restricted to blood, and TCR repertoires in tissues likely differ from the TCR repertoires found in blood.

Using the deep immunoSEQ assay, multiplex PCR amplified TCR CDR3 regions from genomic DNA. Extracted genomic DNA from each cell subset was distributed evenly across all wells of several immunoSEQ 96-well plates, and each plate was treated as a replicate. For sorted subsets, around 200 ng genomic DNA, equal to 30,000 or so T cell genomes, was loaded into each replicate PCR. Purified libraries were quantified with a Qubit 3.0 fluorometer, sized on a Bioanalyzer 2100, and re-quantified with the KAPA Library Quantification kit. A separate single-read 150-cycle Illumina NextSeq 550 flow cell was used to sequence each immunoSEQ 96-well plate. As for how the authors treated the data: Because only junctional sequences without quality scores were contained in the immunoSEQ output, filtering matching that applied to full-length reads could not be performed. Sequences were annotated with PyIR, a Python wrapper for IgBLAST v1.9, using IMGT germline references to assign V/J genes and CDR3. Reads were removed for weak V/J assignments (E-value above 1e-6), missing CDR3, stop codons, out-of-frame junctions, or ambiguous translated residues. V3J clonotypes were defined as sequences sharing an identical inferred V gene, J gene, and CDR3 amino acid sequence. Percentage overlap between repertoires was calculated by dividing the number of shared unique clonotypes by the size of the smaller repertoire. RTK rarefaction, the Chao1 estimator, and Recon v2.1 estimates of unobserved clonotypes were used to assess repertoire richness. Generation probabilities for all TCRbeta clonotypes obtained by the gDNA method from a few donors were computed using OLGA. The clones in this table, taken by TCRdb from immuneACCESS, are in-frame only. Not every clone is retained; where verified, under half of the shortfall comes from an unresolved V gene, and the cause of the rest is unknown. V and J calls and clone size are copied from that table; D and trimming were computed from the DNA. The table for this sample lists fewer than 700,000 clones; roughly 95% of them were counted only once. The ten largest account for approximately 0.11% of the sample.

Reading from cysteine to phenylalanine, the CDR3 counts 12 amino acids. Only the CDR3 portion is preserved as DNA: 36 bases, with reading frame beginning at the first base. As encoded in the germline V gene (reference sequence), CDR1 is MNHEY while CDR2 is SMNVEV. Unmatched junction bases come to 4, with V trimmed by 6 bases and J by 5 bases. CD8 naive samples were obtained by positive selection for CCR7 among CD45RO-negative cells, yielding a CD45RA+CCR7+ population from which TemRA cells were excluded. The donors were healthy, HIV-negative adults with no recently reported acute infections or vaccinations. Only Caucasian adults living in Nashville, Tennessee, USA were represented among the donors. Blood was collected by leukapheresis, and PBMCs were isolated by Ficoll-Histopaque density gradient centrifugation and then cryopreserved in liquid nitrogen vapor phase. Analytical flow cytometry was used to check the purity and quantity of every magnetically sorted T cell population. From each sorted fraction, genomic DNA was isolated and quantified by UV absorbance on a Nanodrop 2000c.

Details on this clone: No cognate antigen has been identified for it. Per-base qualities were not stored, and no clone one base away is much larger.

This sequence uses TRBV27 and TRBJ2-7; TRBD1 fits 7 bases in the junction. The sequencing input was naive CD8+ T cells sorted from blood. What the cell subset or site label conveys for this sample: CD45RA+CCR7+. The origin of this receptor is a woman aged 25 to 39 in good health. The sequenced DNA is TGTGCCAGCAGCGGACAGGTAGACGAGCAGTACTTC. This gives the protein CASSGQVDEQYF.